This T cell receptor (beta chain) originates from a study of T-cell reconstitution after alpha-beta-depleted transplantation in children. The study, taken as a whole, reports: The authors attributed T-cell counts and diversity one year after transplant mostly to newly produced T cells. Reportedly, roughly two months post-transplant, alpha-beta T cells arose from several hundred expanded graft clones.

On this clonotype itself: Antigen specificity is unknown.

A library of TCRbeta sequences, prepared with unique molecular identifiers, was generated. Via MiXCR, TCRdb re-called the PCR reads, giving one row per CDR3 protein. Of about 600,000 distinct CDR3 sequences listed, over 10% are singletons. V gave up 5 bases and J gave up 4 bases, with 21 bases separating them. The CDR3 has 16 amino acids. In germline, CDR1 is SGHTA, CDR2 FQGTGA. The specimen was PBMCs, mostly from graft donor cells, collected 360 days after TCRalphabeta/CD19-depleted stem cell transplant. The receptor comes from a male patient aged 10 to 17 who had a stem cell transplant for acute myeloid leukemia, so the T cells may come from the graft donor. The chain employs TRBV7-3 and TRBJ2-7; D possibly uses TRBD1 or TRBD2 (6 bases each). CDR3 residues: CASSRPPGEVKYEQYF. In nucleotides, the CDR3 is TGTGCCAGCAGCAGGCCCCCAGGGGAGGTTAAGTACGAGCAGTACTTC.